Below are 20 T cell receptor beta chains sequenced from a single sample in a study of T cell repertoires in cytomegalovirus infection. Antigens for these TCRs are unknown. From the reads, TCRdb called clonotypes with MiXCR, one entry per CDR3 protein. The sample gives roughly 990,000 distinct CDR3 sequences, 31% of which show up once; 11% to 15% is in the top ten. Source: cultured CD8+ T cells from PBMCs, taken from culture after CMV antigen stimulation. These receptors were obtained from a human donor in good health (CMV status not recorded). Some clones in this sample may be carry-over from other donors' samples.

The rearrangement joins TRBV19 to TRBJ2-1, with unresolved D. Trimming cost V 5 bases and J 7 bases, with 12 bases left between them. CDR1 is LNHDA, CDR2 SQIVND, per germline (reference sequence). This CDR3 comprises 13 residues. CDR3 coding DNA: TGTGCCAGTAGTCTATACCCCCCGAATGAGCAGTTCTTC. It specifies CASSLYPPNEQFF.

This clonotype occurred a few times. The chain carries TRBV7-9 and TRBJ2-7; D ambiguous. The V end lost 5 bases, the J end lost 2 bases, and 16 bases lay between the germline ends. CDR1 SEHNR and CDR2 FQNEAQ come from the germline V gene (reference sequence). CDR3 length equals 15 residues. For the CDR3, the DNA is TGTGCCAGCAGCCCAGTCTACGCTCTGCCCTACGAGCAGTACTTC. It specifies CASSPVYALPYEQYF.

The gene calls are TRBV27 and TRBJ2-1; D possibly corresponds to TRBD2 (5 bases). CDR1 is MNHEY and CDR2 is SMNVEV in the germline V gene (reference sequence). The CDR3 spans 14 residues. The ends were cut back, 0 bases at V and 9 bases at J, with 12 bases in the middle. This chain's CDR3 is CASSLSFGGTEQFF. In DNA form, the CDR3 reads TGTGCCAGCAGTTTATCTTTCGGAGGCACTGAGCAGTTCTTC.

This clonotype came up many times. V and J are TRBV6-5 and TRBJ1-6; perhaps TRBD1 as D (5 bases). CDR3 size: 14 residues. V was trimmed by 4 bases and J by 12 bases, leaving 16 bases between them. Germline lookup yields CDR1 MNHEY and CDR2 SVGAGI. CDR3 loop: CASSWQGGLEPLHF. CDR3 nucleotides: TGTGCCAGCAGTTGGCAGGGCGGGTTGGAACCCCTCCACTTT.

The chain couples TRBV6-5 to TRBJ2-3, with D possibly called TRBD1 or TRBD2 (6 bases each). The germline gives CDR1 MNHEY, CDR2 SVGAGI. V was shortened by 0 bases and J by 5 bases, with 15 bases between the two germline ends. CDR3 length equals 16 residues. CDR3: CASSYSTGALVDTQYF. CDR3 nucleotide sequence: TGTGCCAGCAGTTACTCGACGGGGGCACTTGTAGATACGCAGTATTTT.

This clonotype was seen at least ten times. The V gene is TRBV6-2 or TRBV6-3, the J gene TRBJ1-5, with D hard to call. The CDR3 has 15 amino acids. With 0 bases removed from V and 2 bases from J, the gap between germline ends came to 8 bases. Germline CDR1 MNHEY, CDR2 SVGEGT. The CDR3 here is CASSYSWGGNQPQHF. DNA for the CDR3: TGTGCCAGCAGTTACTCGTGGGGAGGCAATCAGCCCCAGCATTTT.

The CDR3 DNA sequence: TGTGCCAGCAGTCTTAGCGACTTGGGCGGTGAGCAGTTCTTC. Amino acid sequence: CASSLSDLGGEQFF. The V gene is TRBV28, the J gene TRBJ2-1; D perhaps matches TRBD2 (5 bases). V was trimmed by 5 bases and J by 9 bases, leaving 17 bases between them. From germline, CDR1 is MDHEN and CDR2 SYDVKM. This CDR3 region has 14 residues.

The chain combines TRBV6-5 with TRBJ1-2, with D unclear. There are 16 residues in the CDR3. The V end was cut by 0 bases, the J end by 0 bases, with 11 bases between. Germline CDR1 MNHEY, CDR2 SVGAGI. CDR3 DNA sequence: TGTGCCAGCAGTTACTCCTTACGTATCTCTAACTATGGCTACACCTTC. It specifies CASSYSLRISNYGYTF.

This clonotype was seen only once. The CDR3 DNA follows: TGTGCCAGCAGTAAGGTTCCGGGACAGGGGAAGTACCAGCCCCAGCATTTT. Residues: CASSKVPGQGKYQPQHF. V is TRBV7-6 and J is TRBJ1-5, with TRBD1 matching 10 bases. Germline loops: CDR1 SGHVS, CDR2 FNYEAQ. This CDR3 region has 17 residues. The trim removed 6 bases at V and 7 bases at J, leaving 15 bases unmatched.

This rearrangement joins TRBV28 to TRBJ2-2, with D perhaps matching TRBD1 or TRBD2 (6 bases each). Germline CDR1 reads MDHEN; CDR2 reads SYDVKM. The CDR3 totals 16 residues. V lost 2 bases, J lost 0 bases, and 10 bases lay in between. The DNA of the CDR3 is TGTGCCAGCAGTTTAAGGGGGGCAGCGAACACCGGGGAGCTGTTTTTT. Protein sequence: CASSLRGAANTGELFF.

This clonotype was seen only a few times. The V gene is TRBV6-1, the J gene TRBJ1-1, with 8 bases that match TRBD1. The germline V gene encodes CDR1 MNHNS and CDR2 SASEGT. V shed 1 base and J 10 bases; nucleotides not matched to a gene: 2. This CDR3 comprises 12 residues. CDR3 bases: TGTGCCAGCAGTGAAGTAGGGACAGGAGCTTTCTTT. Protein product: CASSEVGTGAFF.

This clonotype was counted between two and nine times. V is TRBV27 and J is TRBJ1-6; 7 bases match TRBD1. Per the germline V gene, CDR1 is MNHEY and CDR2 is SMNVEV (reference sequence). The CDR3 is 14 residues long. Trimming removed 2 bases from V and 15 bases from J; junction bases left unmatched: 10. CDR3 protein: CASSLRGQHLGLHF. The CDR3 nucleotides are TGTGCCAGCAGTTTACGGGGACAGCACTTGGGCCTCCACTTT.

There are a few counts of this clonotype. The chain recombines TRBV7-9 with TRBJ1-2; D is possibly TRBD1 (6 bases). In germline, CDR1 is SEHNR, CDR2 FQNEAQ (reference sequence). The CDR3 has 15 residues. Trimming cost V 1 base and J 6 bases, with 15 bases left between them. CDR3: CASSLVQGGRNGYTF. In DNA, the CDR3 is TGTGCCAGCAGCTTAGTTCAAGGGGGAAGGAATGGCTACACCTTC.

In this sample, this clonotype turned up a few times. The J gene is TRBJ1-2, the V gene TRBV7-9; 8 positions match TRBD1. With V trimmed by 1 base and J by 4 bases, 8 bases remained unmatched. CDR3 length: 16 amino acids. Germline loops: CDR1 SEHNR, CDR2 FQNEAQ (reference sequence). The CDR3 DNA follows: TGTGCCAGCAGCTTAGGCTCGACAGGGGTTCTCTATGGCTACACCTTC. It specifies CASSLGSTGVLYGYTF.

The V call is TRBV27, the J call TRBJ1-5; 7 bases map to TRBD1. Losses at the gene ends were 7 bases for V and 4 bases for J; bases not matched to a gene: 7. CDR1 and CDR2 (germline): MNHEY, SMNVEV (reference sequence). The CDR3 is 14 amino acids. Written as DNA, the CDR3 is TGTGCCAGCAAGCCGACAGGGTGGAATCAGCCCCAGCATTTT. Translating it yields CASKPTGWNQPQHF.

This clonotype has only a few counts. The CDR3 nucleotides are TGTGCCAGCAGCCGCTCATCCCGGGAGCAGTACGTC. It specifies CASSRSSREQYV. V is TRBV7-9 and J is TRBJ2-7; D unclear. Trimming cost V 5 bases and J 7 bases, with 12 bases left between them. This CDR3 contains 12 residues. The germline V gene encodes CDR1 SEHNR and CDR2 FQNEAQ (reference sequence).

This clonotype occurred many times. The chain joins TRBV19 to TRBJ2-1, with D unclear. Germline V gene data show CDR1 as LNHDA and CDR2 as SQIVND (reference sequence). V was cut by 6 bases and J by 4 bases, with 4 bases left in between. The CDR3 is 11 residues long. In DNA, the CDR3 is TGTGCCAGTAGCATATACAATGAGCAGTTCTTC. It encodes CASSIYNEQFF.

This clonotype occurred a few times. The gene calls are TRBV10-3 and TRBJ2-3; TRBD2 is a possible D gene (6 bases). The CDR3 sequence is 14 residues long. Trimming stripped 2 bases from V and 5 bases from J, with 11 bases between. Looked up from germline, CDR1 is ENHRY and CDR2 is SYGVKD. In DNA form, the CDR3 reads TGTGCCATCAGTGAGGCGGGGCCAGTAGATACGCAGTATTTT. Encoded protein: CAISEAGPVDTQYF.

The genes are TRBV5-5 and TRBJ1-3, with 10 bases fitting TRBD1. The CDR3 runs to 15 residues. In germline, CDR1 is SGHKS, CDR2 YYEKEE (reference sequence). The J segment lost 4 bases and the V segment lost 4 bases, leaving 5 bases of the junction unmatched. Here the CDR3 reads CASSTGTGDGNTIYF. The CDR3 DNA is TGTGCCAGCAGCACCGGGACAGGGGACGGAAACACCATATATTTT.

The chain combines TRBV5-5 with TRBJ1-5, with TRBD1 as a possible D gene (5 bases). Deletions cut 0 bases from V and 4 bases from J, with 14 bases between. CDR1 SGHKS and CDR2 YYEKEE come from the germline V gene (reference sequence). The CDR3 runs 16 residues. CDR3 loop: CASSLVGDNFNQPQHF. The CDR3 DNA is TGTGCCAGCAGCTTGGTGGGGGATAACTTTAATCAGCCCCAGCATTTT.